Below are 25 T cell receptor beta chains sequenced from a single sample in a study of blood T cells in healthy people across ages. With a J-beta primer mix and a sample-barcoded 5' primer, a second PCR ran about 7 to 12 cycles. TCRdb re-called the 5' RACE reads through MiXCR, storing one row per CDR3 protein. The sample lists about 1.5 million distinct CDR3 sequences; approximately 42% were seen once. Material for sequencing was blood. These receptors originate from a woman younger than 35 in good health.

This clonotype appeared a few times. The V and J genes are TRBV29-1 and TRBJ2-1; no definite D call. Per germline, CDR1 SQVTM and CDR2 ANQGSEA. This CDR3 comprises 14 residues. Trimming cost V 6 bases and J 6 bases, with 18 bases left between them. The CDR3 DNA is TGCAGCGTAGCCGCCCTGCTAGGAACCAATGAGCAGTTCTTC. Its protein is CSVAALLGTNEQFF.

There are a few counts of this clonotype. The J gene is TRBJ2-1, the V gene TRBV7-3, with TRBD2 identical over 8 bases. The CDR3 covers 14 residues. Germline values: CDR1 SGHTA, CDR2 FQGTGA. Trimming took 3 bases from V and 7 from J; bases not matched to a gene: 5. CDR3 nucleotide sequence: TGTGCCAGCAGCTTTACGGGAGGGAGAAATGAGCAGTTCTTC. The encoded protein is CASSFTGGRNEQFF.

The V gene is TRBV30, the J gene TRBJ2-3, with D uncertain. Trimming stripped 7 bases from V and 1 base from J, with 12 bases between. The germline CDR1 and CDR2 sequences are GTSNPN and SVGIG (reference sequence). This CDR3 spans 13 amino acids. CDR3: CASAIGGTDTQYF. In nucleotides, the CDR3 is TGTGCCTCCGCGATTGGGGGCACAGATACGCAGTATTTT.

The rearrangement joins TRBV12-3 or TRBV12-4 to TRBJ2-2; 11 nucleotides line up with TRBD2. The CDR3 spans 15 residues. With V trimmed by 4 bases and J by 6 bases, 4 bases remained unmatched. In DNA form, the CDR3 reads TGTGCCAGCAGTTCATTAGCGGGAGGGTCCGGGGAGCTGTTTTTT. This gives the protein CASSSLAGGSGELFF.

The V call is TRBV7-9, the J call TRBJ2-5; TRBD1 matches 7 bases. The germline V gene has CDR1 SEHNR and CDR2 FQNEAQ (reference sequence). V gave up 5 bases and J gave up 12 bases; unmatched junction bases: 12. The CDR3 has 13 amino acids. The CDR3 protein is CASSVQGFNEKYF. The CDR3 DNA sequence: TGTGCCAGCAGCGTACAGGGGTTCAACGAGAAGTACTTC.

The chain couples TRBV29-1 to TRBJ2-7, with D tentatively TRBD1 (5 bases). CDR3 length: 16 residues. Germline-derived CDR1 and CDR2 are SQVTM and ANQGSEA. Trimming stripped 1 base from V and 0 bases from J, with 16 bases between. The CDR3 region is CSVEVIATDTSYEQYF. CDR3 bases: TGCAGCGTTGAAGTAATCGCGACGGACACCTCCTACGAGCAGTACTTC.

This clonotype was detected a few times. V gene TRBV7-2 combines with J gene TRBJ2-3; 7 bases are a match to TRBD2. The CDR3 covers 14 residues. The germline V gene has CDR1 SGHTA and CDR2 FQGNSA. V trimming: 4 bases; J trimming: 5 bases; junction bases outside the gene matches: 6. The CDR3 DNA reads as TGTGCCAGCAGCTGGTTGGCGGGAGAAGATACGCAGTATTTT. Its protein is CASSWLAGEDTQYF.

The rearrangement uses TRBV18 and TRBJ1-1; D gene uncertain. The CDR3 is 13 residues long. Trimming removed 5 bases from V and 4 bases from J, with 11 bases in between. Germline CDR1 is KGHSH and CDR2 is LQKENI. The CDR3 sequence is CASSDHWGTEAFF. The CDR3 DNA is TGTGCCAGCTCAGATCACTGGGGCACTGAAGCTTTCTTT. Complete variable domain (other parts from reference TRBV18 and TRBJ1-1): NAGVMQNPRHLVRRRGQEARLRCSPMKGHSHVYWYRQLPEEGLKFMVYLQKENIIDESGMPKERFSAEFPKEGPSILRIQQVVRGDSAAYFCASSDHWGTEAFFGQGTRLTVV.

The rearrangement links TRBV7-8 to TRBJ1-2, with a possible D match to TRBD1 (6 bases). CDR1 and CDR2 (germline): SGHVS, FQNEAQ. Trimming cost V 3 bases and J 4 bases, with 24 bases left between them. CDR3 length: 18 amino acids. The CDR3 loop is CASSFLGARPPPLYGYTF. DNA for the CDR3: TGTGCCAGCAGCTTTCTGGGGGCGCGCCCTCCACCCCTCTATGGCTACACCTTC.

This chain uses TRBV5-5 with TRBJ2-3, with D uncertain. Germline values: CDR1 SGHKS, CDR2 YYEKEE (reference sequence). The CDR3 length is 14 residues. The ends were cut back, 3 bases at V and 4 bases at J, with 12 bases in the middle. For the CDR3, the DNA is TGTGCCAGCAGCTCCGGTGCGGTGGCAGATACGCAGTATTTT. It specifies CASSSGAVADTQYF.

The chain employs TRBV6-2 or TRBV6-3 and TRBJ2-5, with D possibly matching TRBD2 (6 bases). The CDR3 covers 15 residues. Trimming removed 5 bases at V and 11 bases at J, with 24 bases between. Germline V gene data show CDR1 as MNHEY and CDR2 as SVGEGT. CDR3 sequence: CASSPRGTARHEQYF. The CDR3 bases are TGTGCCAGCAGTCCACGCGGGACCGCCAGGCATGAGCAGTACTTC.

J is TRBJ2-5 and V is TRBV7-9; no definite D call. V shed 7 bases and J shed 11 bases, with 8 bases lying between them. This CDR3 is 9 amino acids long. Looked up from germline, CDR1 is SEHNR and CDR2 is FQNEAQ (reference sequence). CDR3 region: CASTNEQYF. For the CDR3, the DNA is TGTGCCAGCACGAATGAGCAGTACTTC.

The chain combines TRBV2 with TRBJ2-7; no definite D call. The J call may not be correct, given that the DNA end is closer to TRBJ2-1. The CDR3 sequence is 12 residues long. Germline V gene data show CDR1 as SNHLY and CDR2 as FYNNEI. This chain's CDR3 is CASSLGLYEQFF. The CDR3 DNA is TGTGCCAGCAGTCTCGGCCTCTACGAGCAGTTCTTC.

This clonotype was observed a few times. The chain has TRBV20-1 and TRBJ2-3, with TRBD2 matching over 8 bases. The germline V gene has CDR1 DFQATT and CDR2 SNEGSKA (reference sequence). With 3 bases clipped from V and 4 bases from J, the junction kept 6 bases outside the gene matches. CDR3 size: 14 residues. CDR3 bases: TGCAGTGCTAGGTCCGGGGGGGCCTCAGATACGCAGTATTTT. It specifies CSARSGGASDTQYF.

The chain is built from TRBV6-2 or TRBV6-3 and TRBJ2-3; the D is unclear. V was pared by 0 bases and J by 6 bases, with 22 bases between. In germline, CDR1 is MNHEY, CDR2 SVGEGT. CDR3 length: 18 amino acids. CDR3 protein: CASSYSRVPTTPADTQYF. Here the CDR3 DNA reads TGTGCCAGCAGTTACTCCCGCGTTCCTACAACCCCAGCTGATACGCAGTATTTT.

This chain uses TRBV10-3 with TRBJ2-7, with D possibly being TRBD1 (8 bases). Looked up from germline, CDR1 is ENHRY and CDR2 is SYGVKD. CDR3 size: 13 residues. Trimming took 8 bases from V and 2 from J, leaving 13 bases between them. In DNA, the CDR3 is TGTGCCATCGGGGGGGACAGGACCTACGAGCAGTACTTC. Translated: CAIGGDRTYEQYF.

To note about this clonotype: At one boundary the junction diverges from the germline segment, which might be a read error. The genes are TRBV5-1 and TRBJ2-3; the D is unclear. The CDR3 covers 13 residues. The germline V gene has CDR1 SGHRS and CDR2 YFSETQ. DNA of the CDR3: TGCGCCCGCAGCTTCACTAGCACAGATACGCAGTATTTT. It encodes CARSFTSTDTQYF.

This chain uses TRBV28 with TRBJ2-7, with D perhaps matching TRBD2 (7 bases). The closer fit of TRBJ2-5 to the DNA end suggests the J call may be wrong. CDR1 and CDR2 from the germline V gene are MDHEN and SYDVKM. The CDR3 runs to 16 residues. CDR3 residues: CASRTPKRDKKETQYF. The CDR3 DNA reads TGTGCCAGCAGGACCCCCAAGCGGGACAAGAAAGAGACCCAGTACTTC.

The chain carries TRBV5-1 and TRBJ2-1, with 11 bases fitting TRBD2. The J call may be mistaken, given a closer DNA end match to TRBJ2-7. The germline V gene encodes CDR1 SGHRS and CDR2 YFSETQ. The CDR3 runs 19 residues. CDR3 in DNA: TGCGCCAGCAGCTTGGGGGGACTAGCGGACACCTCTTCCTACAATGAGCAGTACTTC. It yields the protein CASSLGGLADTSSYNEQYF.

The J gene is TRBJ2-7, the V gene TRBV20-1, with 13 bases fitting TRBD2. This CDR3 contains 15 residues. CDR1 DFQATT and CDR2 SNEGSKA come from the germline V gene (reference sequence). Trimming cost V 6 bases and J 10 bases; bases outside gene matches: 15. The CDR3 sequence: CSADGTSGEQEAQYF. CDR3 coding DNA: TGCAGTGCGGATGGGACTAGCGGGGAACAAGAGGCCCAGTACTTC.

This clonotype was observed a handful of times. J is TRBJ2-7 and V is TRBV6-5; D is uncertain. Germline CDR1 is MNHEY and CDR2 is SVGAGI. The length of the CDR3 is 14 residues. Trimming pared 2 bases from V and 6 bases from J, leaving 14 bases between. CDR3 coding DNA: TGTGCCAGCAGTTACGTTTGGGATCTTGGCGAGCAGTACTTC. It encodes CASSYVWDLGEQYF.

The V gene is TRBV9, the J gene TRBJ2-7; D ambiguous. Germline V gene data show CDR1 as SGDLS and CDR2 as YYNGEE. This CDR3 spans 15 amino acids. Trimming shortened V by 0 bases and J by 6 bases, and 16 bases separated the two germline ends. CDR3 in DNA: TGTGCCAGCAGCGTAGACCTTAATCCTTCTCGCGAGCAGTACTTC. Its protein is CASSVDLNPSREQYF.

A few counts support this clonotype. This chain connects TRBV10-3 to TRBJ2-1, with 12 bases lining up with TRBD2. J lost 8 bases, V lost 5 bases, and 7 bases had no gene match. CDR1 is ENHRY, CDR2 SYGVKD, per germline. The CDR3 runs to 15 residues. For the CDR3, the DNA is TGTGCCATCAGTACTGGGACTAGCGGGTGGGATGAGCAGTTCTTC. Translating it yields CAISTGTSGWDEQFF.

This clonotype was detected once. This sequence joins TRBV5-1 and TRBJ2-5, with D uncertain. Germline V gives CDR1 SGHRS, CDR2 YFSETQ. CDR3 length: 15 amino acids. V dropped 3 bases and J dropped 11 bases, with 23 bases sitting between them. Here the CDR3 reads CASSCPPAPYNEQYF. DNA for the CDR3: TGCGCCAGCAGCTGCCCGCCAGCGCCTTACAATGAGCAGTACTTC.

This chain connects TRBV6-1 to TRBJ2-3; tentative D call: TRBD2 (6 bases). This CDR3 comprises 18 residues. V gave up 5 bases and J gave up 0 bases, with 21 bases separating them. Germline CDR1 is MNHNS and CDR2 is SASEGT. DNA for the CDR3: TGTGCCAGCAGTACCCTCCCGTCGCGCGGGACGAGCACAGATACGCAGTATTTT. Protein: CASSTLPSRGTSTDTQYF.